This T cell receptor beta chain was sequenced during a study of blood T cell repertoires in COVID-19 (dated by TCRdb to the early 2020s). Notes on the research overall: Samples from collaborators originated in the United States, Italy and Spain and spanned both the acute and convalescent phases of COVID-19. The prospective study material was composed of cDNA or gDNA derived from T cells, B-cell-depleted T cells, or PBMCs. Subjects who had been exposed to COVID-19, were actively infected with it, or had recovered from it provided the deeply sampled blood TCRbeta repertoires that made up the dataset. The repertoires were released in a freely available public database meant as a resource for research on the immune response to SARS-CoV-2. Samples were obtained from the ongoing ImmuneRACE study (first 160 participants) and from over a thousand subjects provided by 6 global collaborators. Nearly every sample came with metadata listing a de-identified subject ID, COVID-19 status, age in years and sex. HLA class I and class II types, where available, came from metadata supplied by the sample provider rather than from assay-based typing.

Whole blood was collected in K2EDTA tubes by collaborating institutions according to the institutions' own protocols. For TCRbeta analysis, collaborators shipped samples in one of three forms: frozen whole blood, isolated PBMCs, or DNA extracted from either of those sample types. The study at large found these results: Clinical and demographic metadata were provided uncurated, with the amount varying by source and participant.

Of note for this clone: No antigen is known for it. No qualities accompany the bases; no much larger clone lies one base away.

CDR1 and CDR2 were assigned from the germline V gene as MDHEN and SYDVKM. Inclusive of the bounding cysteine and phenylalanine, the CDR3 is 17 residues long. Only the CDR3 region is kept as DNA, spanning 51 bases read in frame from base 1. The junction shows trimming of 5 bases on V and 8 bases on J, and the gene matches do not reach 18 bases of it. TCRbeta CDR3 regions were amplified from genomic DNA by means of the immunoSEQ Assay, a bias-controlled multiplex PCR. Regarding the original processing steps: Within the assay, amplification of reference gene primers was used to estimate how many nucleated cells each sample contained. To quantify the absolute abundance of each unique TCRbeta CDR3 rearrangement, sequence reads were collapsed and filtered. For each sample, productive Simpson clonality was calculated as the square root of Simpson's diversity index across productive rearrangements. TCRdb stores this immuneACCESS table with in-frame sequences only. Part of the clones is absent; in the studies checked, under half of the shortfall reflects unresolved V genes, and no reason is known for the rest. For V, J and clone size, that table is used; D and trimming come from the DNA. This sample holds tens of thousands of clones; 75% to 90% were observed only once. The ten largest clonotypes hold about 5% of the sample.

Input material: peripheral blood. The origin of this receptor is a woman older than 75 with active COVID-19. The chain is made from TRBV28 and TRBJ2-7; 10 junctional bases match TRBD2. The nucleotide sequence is TGTGCCAGCAGTGCAGCGGGAGGGCCCCTGGGGCGAAACCAGCAGTACTTC. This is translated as CASSAAGGPLGRNQQYF.